This T cell receptor (beta chain) came from a study of T cell repertoires in cytomegalovirus infection. Across the study: In public TCR beta signatures, there were indications of both CMV infection and matching HLA type. Broader study findings: Cumulative frequency of public TCR beta families picked out carriers of CMV plus the relevant HLA. It was HLA-C-restricted CMV-specific TCR beta clonotypes that dominated the response ex vivo.

TCRdb processed the reads anew with MiXCR; each CDR3 protein has one entry. The data contain 170,000 or so distinct CDR3 sequences, approximately 15% of them singletons. This clonotype was observed at least ten times. What it binds is not known. Looked up from germline, CDR1 is MDHEN and CDR2 is SYDVKM. The V gene lost 3 bases and the J gene lost 3 bases, with 11 bases spanning the gap. The length of the CDR3 is 14 residues. The sequencing sample was made of PBMCs. The source is a human donor in good health (CMV status not recorded). Some clones in this sample may be carry-over from other donors' samples. J is TRBJ2-5 and V is TRBV28; D may be TRBD2 (5 bases). The CDR3 sequence is CASSLPSGEETQYF. The CDR3 DNA reads as TGTGCCAGCAGTTTGCCAAGCGGCGAAGAGACCCAGTACTTC.